Below are 21 T cell receptor beta chains sequenced from a single sample in a study of blood T cell repertoires in COVID-19. The data were produced by immunoSEQ multiplex PCR, yet TCRdb's version contains in-frame clones alone and is incomplete. The sample has about 150,000 clones, approximately 80% seen once. Sequenced sample: peripheral blood. The receptors originated from a man aged 60 to 75 with active or convalescent COVID-19.

The V and J genes are TRBV7-2 and TRBJ1-6, with TRBD1 as a possible D gene (5 bases). V was cut by 3 bases and J by 14 bases, with 14 bases left in between. The CDR3 loop spans 13 amino acids. The V gene's germline CDR1 is SGHTA and CDR2 FQGNSA. CDR3 sequence (DNA): TGTGCCAGCAGCTTGGGGGGTCTTAGGGCCCTCCACTTT. Amino acids: CASSLGGLRALHF.

Concerning this clone: At the DNA level, this CDR3 is encoded by other sequences in the same sample as well. The J gene is TRBJ1-1, the V gene TRBV9, with D unresolved. V lost 1 base to trimming and J lost 5 bases, with 9 bases between them. This CDR3 spans 13 amino acids. Germline V gene data show CDR1 as SGDLS and CDR2 as YYNGEE. As DNA, the CDR3 is TGTGCCAGCAGCGTATCTCGAGGGACTGAAGCTTTCTTT. Translating gives CASSVSRGTEAFF.

This clone was picked up a small number of times. The genes are TRBV28 and TRBJ1-6; TRBD1 might be the D (6 bases). V lost 6 bases and J lost 9, with 18 bases in between. This CDR3 is 15 amino acids long. CDR1 MDHEN and CDR2 SYDVKM come from the germline V gene. The CDR3: CASRSVGQGFSPLHF. CDR3 bases: TGTGCCAGCAGATCGGTTGGGCAGGGGTTTTCACCCCTCCACTTT. Combining the CDR3 with reference TRBV28 and TRBJ1-6 gives the whole variable domain DVKVTQSSRYLVKRTGEKVFLECVQDMDHENMFWYRQDPGLGLRLIYFSYDVKMKEKGDIPEGYSVSREKKERFSLILESASTNQTSMYLCASRSVGQGFSPLHFGNGTRLTVT.

The CDR3 nucleotides are TGTGCCACCAGTGATCCAACAGGGGGCGGGGAGCCCCAGCATTTT. As protein: CATSDPTGGGEPQHF. The V and J genes are TRBV24-1 and TRBJ1-5; 9 nucleotides match TRBD1. CDR1 and CDR2 (germline): KGHDR, SFDVKD. J gave up 8 bases and V 3 bases, and 7 bases lay outside the gene matches. The CDR3 has 15 residues.

The chain employs TRBV6-1 and TRBJ1-1, with D possibly matching TRBD1 (5 bases). The CDR3 is 14 amino acids. From germline, CDR1 is MNHNS and CDR2 SASEGT. The V end lost 2 bases, the J end lost 5 bases, and 12 bases lay between the germline ends. Written as DNA, the CDR3 is TGTGCCAGCAGTGAACAGGGAGGTTGGACTGAAGCTTTCTTT. Its translation is CASSEQGGWTEAFF.

The V and J genes are TRBV3-1 (or the pseudogene TRBV3-2) and TRBJ1-6; D gene unclear. Between the trimmed V and J ends, which lost 4 bases and 7 bases, there was a span of 8 bases. The CDR3 sequence is 13 residues long. The V gene's germline CDR1 is LGHDT and CDR2 YNNKEL (reference sequence). The CDR3 DNA is TGTGCCAGCAGCCCCTCCGGGAATTCACCCCTCCACTTT. Its translation: CASSPSGNSPLHF.

The V and J genes are TRBV7-2 and TRBJ1-5, with TRBD1 as a possible D gene (5 bases). Germline CDR1 is SGHTA and CDR2 is FQGNSA. V lost 4 bases and J 6 bases, leaving 13 bases between the germline ends. This CDR3 is 14 amino acids long. CDR3 sequence reads: CASSSAGAGQPQHF. Written as DNA, the CDR3 is TGTGCCAGCAGCTCCGCTGGGGCCGGTCAGCCCCAGCATTTT.

The chain employs TRBV18 and TRBJ2-1; tentative D call: TRBD1 (6 bases). V lost 3 bases and J lost 5, with 14 bases in between. Germline CDR1 reads KGHSH; CDR2 reads LQKENI. The CDR3 totals 15 residues. Here the CDR3 reads CASSPPQGQNNEQFF. For the CDR3, the DNA is TGTGCCAGCTCACCCCCACAGGGTCAAAACAATGAGCAGTTCTTC.

V usage is TRBV7-8 and J usage is TRBJ2-2, with unresolved D. CDR3 length: 14 amino acids. Per germline, CDR1 SGHVS and CDR2 FQNEAQ. V was cut by 1 base and J by 5 bases, with 8 bases left in between. This chain's CDR3 is CASSLDYRTGELFF. The CDR3 bases are TGTGCCAGCAGCTTAGACTACCGAACCGGGGAGCTGTTTTTT. The whole variable domain, remainder taken from reference TRBV7-8 and TRBJ2-2, is GAGVSQSPRYKVAKRGQDVALRCDPISGHVSLFWYQQALGQGPEFLTYFQNEAQLDKSGLPSDRFFAERPEGSVSTLKIQRTQQEDSAVYLCASSLDYRTGELFFGEGSRLTVL.

The CDR3 DNA follows: TGTGCTAGTGCCCAGTCTCCGAACCCGGATACGCAGTATTTT. The encoded protein is CASAQSPNPDTQYF. The chain has TRBV12-5 and TRBJ2-3; no reliable D call. V dropped 7 bases and J dropped 6 bases, with 17 bases sitting between them. CDR3 length: 14 amino acids. Germline lookup yields CDR1 LGHNT and CDR2 FRNRAP.

J is TRBJ1-5 and V is TRBV7-2; D remains unclear. The CDR3 runs 13 residues. Per the germline V gene, CDR1 is SGHTA and CDR2 is FQGNSA. Trimming removed 5 bases at V and 9 bases at J, with 14 bases between. CDR3 nucleotides: TGTGCCAGCAGCCCCCATAGTTCTCCGCCCCAGCATTTT. Amino acid sequence: CASSPHSSPPQHF.

The chain carries TRBV19 and TRBJ2-7, with 7 nucleotides matching TRBD1. V was clipped by 7 bases and J by 2 bases; unmatched bases: 8. The CDR3 spans 14 residues. Germline V lookup: CDR1 LNHDA, CDR2 SQIVND (reference sequence). DNA for the CDR3: TGTGCCAGTAAGGGGACAGAAGTTACCTACGAGCAGTACTTC. Amino acids: CASKGTEVTYEQYF.

This clone was seen a few times. V is TRBV10-3 and J is TRBJ2-1; 10 bases fit TRBD2. V was pared by 10 bases and J by 3 bases, with 12 bases of the junction left unmatched. This CDR3 region has 16 residues. The V gene's germline CDR1 is ENHRY and CDR2 SYGVKD. CDR3 in DNA: TGTGCCACCGGGGCAGCGGGAGGGCGGGGCTACAATGAGCAGTTCTTC. This codes for CATGAAGGRGYNEQFF.

The chain links TRBV7-9 to TRBJ1-4, with D possibly TRBD1 on 5 matching bases. V was pared by 8 bases and J by 7 bases, with 20 bases between. Germline V CDR1 and CDR2: SEHNR, FQNEAQ (reference sequence). CDR3 size: 15 residues. CDR3 in DNA: TGTGCCAGCTCCCTTTCCGTTAGGGGACTTGAAAAACTGTTTTTT. Encoded protein: CASSLSVRGLEKLFF.

This sequence joins TRBV27 and TRBJ2-2; 10 positions agree with TRBD1. Germline V CDR1 and CDR2: MNHEY, SMNVEV (reference sequence). The J segment lost 5 bases and the V segment lost 4 bases, leaving 7 bases of the junction unmatched. The CDR3 totals 16 residues. This CDR3 is CASSSRTGGATGELFF. CDR3 DNA sequence: TGTGCCAGCAGTTCCCGGACAGGGGGGGCGACCGGGGAGCTGTTTTTT.

This chain joins TRBV5-4 and TRBJ1-1, with 7 positions matching TRBD1. The CDR3 sequence is 16 residues long. V gave up 0 bases and J gave up 1 base; unmatched junction bases: 6. From germline, CDR1 is SGHNT and CDR2 YYREEE (reference sequence). The CDR3 DNA reads as TGTGCCAGCAGCTTGGACAGGGGTTTGGCGAACACTGAAGCTTTCTTT. This sequence encodes CASSLDRGLANTEAFF.

The gene calls are TRBV19 and TRBJ2-4, with 9 bases aligning to TRBD1. Germline V gives CDR1 LNHDA, CDR2 SQIVND (reference sequence). The CDR3 is 19 amino acids. With V trimmed by 0 bases and J by 6 bases, 15 bases remained unmatched. The CDR3 sequence is CASSIDGNRGRGGRNIQYF. The CDR3 DNA follows: TGTGCCAGTAGTATAGACGGCAACAGGGGGCGGGGAGGGAGAAACATTCAGTACTTC.

This chain connects TRBV10-3 to TRBJ2-1; 10 bases are shared with TRBD2. Germline V gene data show CDR1 as ENHRY and CDR2 as SYGVKD. The CDR3 totals 16 residues. Trimming removed 7 bases from V and 2 bases from J; junction bases left unmatched: 8. The CDR3 coding sequence is TGTGCCATCACCCAAGGAACTAGCGGGACCTACAATGAGCAGTTCTTC. As protein: CAITQGTSGTYNEQFF.

This clone is a singleton in its sample. The chain carries TRBV27 and TRBJ2-6; no clear D. CDR1 and CDR2 (germline): MNHEY, SMNVEV (reference sequence). The CDR3 extends over 15 amino acids. With 2 bases removed from V and 2 bases from J, the gap between germline ends came to 7 bases. The CDR3 nucleotides read TGTGCCAGCAGTTTAACTCTCGCTGGGGCCAACGTCCTGACTTTC. Its translation: CASSLTLAGANVLTF. The whole variable domain, remainder taken from reference TRBV27 and TRBJ2-6, is EAQVTQNPRYLITVTGKKLTVTCSQNMNHEYMSWYRQDPGLGLRQIYYSMNVEVTDKGDVPEGYKVSRKEKRNFPLILESPSPNQTSLYFCASSLTLAGANVLTFGAGSRLTVL.

This clone was seen a handful of times. The rearrangement uses TRBV7-9 and TRBJ2-7, with 7 bases aligning to TRBD1. Germline loops: CDR1 SEHNR, CDR2 FQNEAQ (reference sequence). CDR3 size: 11 residues. The ends lost 10 bases at V and 3 bases at J; junction bases unmatched: 3. DNA of the CDR3: TGTGCCACGGGGACAGTCTACGAGCAGTACTTC. It is translated as CATGTVYEQYF.

The V and J genes are TRBV10-3 and TRBJ1-1; 9 bases fit TRBD1. The CDR3 has 14 residues. V dropped 9 bases and J dropped 5; count of bases not matched to a gene: 10. Germline CDR1 ENHRY, CDR2 SYGVKD. The CDR3 reads CAIRTGDGGTEAFF. The CDR3 DNA is TGTGCCATAAGGACAGGGGACGGGGGAACTGAAGCTTTCTTT.